The entry that follows covers one T cell receptor (beta chain) sequence. The antigen remains undetermined. Each population that was sorted was more than 95% pure. V trimming: 4 bases; J trimming: 0 bases; junction bases outside the gene matches: 12. Germline loops: CDR1 KGHSH, CDR2 LQKENI. This CDR3 has 18 residues. The sample belongs to a study of beta chain features in type 1 diabetes. Findings and limits, study-wide: Shorter templates might be favored by PCR, and equally so in patients and in controls. Cells expressing TCR highly could be over-represented by cDNA sequencing. For Type 1 diabetes patients, all four CD4+ subsets carried TCRB CDR3s that were moderately but significantly shorter.

Sequencing targeted expressed TCRB transcripts, as all isolated RNA had been reverse transcribed. Here immunoSEQ multiplex PCR was the method, and the copy in TCRdb shows in-frame clones only, minus some. Of some 640,000 clones listed, over 12% were seen once; the top ten hold 0.04%. V gene TRBV18 combines with J gene TRBJ1-5; 7 bases map to TRBD1. Sequenced: naive CD4+ T cells from blood. The TCR originated in a man younger than 35 with type 1 diabetes. The CDR3 protein is CASSQGQPLSGSNQPQHF. CDR3 in DNA: TGTGCCAGCTCACAGGGACAGCCCTTGTCGGGTAGCAATCAGCCCCAGCATTTT.